This T cell receptor beta chain was found in a study of blood T cell repertoires in COVID-19. As for the study in general: Sample material is recorded as cDNA or gDNA derived from T cells, B-cell-depleted T cells, or PBMCs.

Only in-frame clones appear in the TCRdb table, and some are missing; sequencing was by immunoSEQ multiplex PCR. The repertoire holds roughly 260,000 clones, with 87% as singletons. J gave up 9 bases and V 2 bases, and 14 bases lay outside the gene matches. Germline-derived CDR1 and CDR2 are MNHNS and SASEGT. CDR3 size: 17 residues. This clonotype originated in a woman aged 25 to 39 with acute COVID-19. Sequences were obtained from PBMCs or T cells enriched from blood (not recorded which). This chain joins TRBV6-1 and TRBJ1-5; 9 nucleotides line up with TRBD1. For the CDR3, the DNA is TGTGCCAGCAGTGAACAACAGGGGGCGCGGAGTCGTGCGCCCCAGCATTTT. It specifies CASSEQQGARSRAPQHF.